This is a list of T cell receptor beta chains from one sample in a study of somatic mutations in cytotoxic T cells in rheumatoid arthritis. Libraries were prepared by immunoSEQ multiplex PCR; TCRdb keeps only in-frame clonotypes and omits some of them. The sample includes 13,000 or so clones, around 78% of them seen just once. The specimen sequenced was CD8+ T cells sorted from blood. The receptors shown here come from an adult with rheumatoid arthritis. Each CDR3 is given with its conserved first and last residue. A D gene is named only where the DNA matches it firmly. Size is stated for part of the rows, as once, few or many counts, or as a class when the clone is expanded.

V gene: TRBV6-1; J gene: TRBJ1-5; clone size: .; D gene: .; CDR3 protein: CASIYPDGLLHF; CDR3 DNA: TGTGCCAGCATTTACCCGGACGGACTCTTGCATTTT
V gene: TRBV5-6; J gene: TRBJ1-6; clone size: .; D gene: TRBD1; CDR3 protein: CASGTGGNSPLHF; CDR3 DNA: TGTGCCAGCGGGACAGGCGGCAATTCACCCCTCCACTTT
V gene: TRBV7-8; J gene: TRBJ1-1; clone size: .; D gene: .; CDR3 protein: CASSLQGMNTEAFF; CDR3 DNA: TGTGCCAGCAGCTTACAGGGCATGAACACTGAAGCTTTCTTT
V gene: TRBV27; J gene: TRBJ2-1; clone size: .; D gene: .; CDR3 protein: CASSWMQRAEQFF; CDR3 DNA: TGTGCCAGCAGTTGGATGCAACGGGCGGAGCAGTTCTTC
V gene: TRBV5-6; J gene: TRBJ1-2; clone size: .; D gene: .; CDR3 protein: CASSLEWGGNYGYTF; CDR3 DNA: TGTGCCAGCAGCTTGGAGTGGGGAGGAAACTATGGCTACACCTTC
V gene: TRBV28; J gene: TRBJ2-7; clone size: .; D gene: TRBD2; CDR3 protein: CASSPLAGEYYEQYF; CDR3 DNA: TGTGCCAGCAGCCCACTAGCGGGAGAGTACTACGAGCAGTACTTC
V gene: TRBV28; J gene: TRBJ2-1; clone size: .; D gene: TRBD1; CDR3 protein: CASSSTSPGQGDNEQFF; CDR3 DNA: TGTGCCAGCAGTTCGACCTCCCCGGGACAGGGAGACAATGAGCAGTTCTTC
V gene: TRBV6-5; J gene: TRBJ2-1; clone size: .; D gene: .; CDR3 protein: CASGDNEQFF; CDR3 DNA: TGTGCCAGTGGGGATAATGAGCAGTTCTTC
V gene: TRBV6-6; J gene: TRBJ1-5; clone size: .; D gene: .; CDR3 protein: CASSYSKGSNQPQHF; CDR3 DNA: TGTGCCAGCAGTTACTCGAAGGGGAGCAATCAGCCCCAGCATTTT
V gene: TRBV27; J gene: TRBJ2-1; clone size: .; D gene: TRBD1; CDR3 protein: CASSLTGETYNEQFF; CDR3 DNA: TGTGCCAGCAGTTTAACAGGGGAAACCTACAATGAGCAGTTCTTC
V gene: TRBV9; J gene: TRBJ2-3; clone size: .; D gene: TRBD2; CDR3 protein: CASASGLATTDTQYF; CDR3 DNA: TGTGCCAGCGCATCGGGACTAGCAACCACAGATACGCAGTATTTT
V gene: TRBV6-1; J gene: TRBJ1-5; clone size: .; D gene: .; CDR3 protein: CASSEWGGSNQPQHF; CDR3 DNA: TGTGCCAGCAGTGAATGGGGGGGTAGCAATCAGCCCCAGCATTTT
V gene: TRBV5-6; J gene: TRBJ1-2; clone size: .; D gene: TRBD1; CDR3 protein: CASSQGEGTGPNYGYTF; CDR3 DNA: TGTGCCAGCAGCCAGGGGGAGGGCACTGGTCCTAACTATGGCTACACCTTC
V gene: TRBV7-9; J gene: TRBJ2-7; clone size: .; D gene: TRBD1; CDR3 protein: CASREQGARYEQYF; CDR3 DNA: TGTGCCAGCAGAGAACAGGGGGCTCGGTACGAGCAGTACTTC
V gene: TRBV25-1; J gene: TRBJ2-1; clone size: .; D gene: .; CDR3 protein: CASSETLGHNEQFF; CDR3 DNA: TGTGCCAGCAGTGAAACCCTTGGCCACAATGAGCAGTTCTTC
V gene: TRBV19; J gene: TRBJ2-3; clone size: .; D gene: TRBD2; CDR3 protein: CASSIEGLAGLTDTQYF; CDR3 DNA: TGTGCCAGTAGTATCGAGGGACTAGCGGGTCTCACAGATACGCAGTATTTT
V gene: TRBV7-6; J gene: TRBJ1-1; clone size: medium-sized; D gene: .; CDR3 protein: CASSSLPSGTEAFF; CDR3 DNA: TGTGCCAGCAGCTCCCTTCCTTCGGGAACTGAAGCTTTCTTT
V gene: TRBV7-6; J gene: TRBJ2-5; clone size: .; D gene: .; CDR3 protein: CASSLQQVVETQYF; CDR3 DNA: TGTGCCAGCAGCCTACAACAGGTTGTCGAGACCCAGTACTTC
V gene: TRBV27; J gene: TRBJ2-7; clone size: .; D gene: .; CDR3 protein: CASSLTGIYEQYF; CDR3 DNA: TGTGCCAGCAGTTTAACAGGGATATACGAGCAGTACTTC
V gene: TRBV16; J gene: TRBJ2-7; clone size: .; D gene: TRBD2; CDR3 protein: CASSPPGGGRYEQYF; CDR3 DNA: TGTGCCAGCAGCCCTCCGGGAGGGGGAAGGTACGAGCAGTACTTC
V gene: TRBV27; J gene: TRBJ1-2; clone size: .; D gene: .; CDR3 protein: CASSEFGGVYGYTF; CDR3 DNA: TGTGCCAGCAGTGAATTCGGGGGGGTCTATGGCTACACCTTC
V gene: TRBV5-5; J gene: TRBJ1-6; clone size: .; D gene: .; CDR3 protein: CASSHVEPNSPLHF; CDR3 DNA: TGTGCCAGCAGCCATGTGGAGCCTAATTCACCCCTCCACTTT
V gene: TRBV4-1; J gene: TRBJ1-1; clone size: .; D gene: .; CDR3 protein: CASSPQVGNEAFF; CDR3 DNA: TGCGCCAGCAGCCCCCAGGTCGGAAATGAAGCTTTCTTT
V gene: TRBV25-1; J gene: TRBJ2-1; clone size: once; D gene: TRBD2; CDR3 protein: CASSDPGGSRAEQFF; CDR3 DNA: TGTGCCAGCAGTGATCCGGGCGGGAGTCGGGCTGAGCAGTTCTTC
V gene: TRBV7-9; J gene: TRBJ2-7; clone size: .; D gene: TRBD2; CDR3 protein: CASSFSPLAGETYEQYF; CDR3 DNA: TGTGCCAGCAGCTTTTCCCCTTTAGCGGGAGAAACCTACGAGCAGTACTTC
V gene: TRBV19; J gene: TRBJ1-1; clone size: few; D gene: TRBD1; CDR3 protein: CASNRGPGTEAFF; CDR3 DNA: TGTGCCAGTAATAGGGGGCCAGGCACTGAAGCTTTCTTT
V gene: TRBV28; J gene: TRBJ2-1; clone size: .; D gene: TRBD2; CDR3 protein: CASSLSGGGSNEQFF; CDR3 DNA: TGTGCCAGCAGTTTATCCGGGGGGGGGTCAAATGAGCAGTTCTTC